These 10 T cell receptor beta chains share one sample of origin, sequenced in a study of T cell repertoires and Cas9 in healthy adults. Assay: immunoSEQ multiplex PCR; the TCRdb copy retains only in-frame clones and omits some. The sample has more than 20,000 clones, 80% to 95% seen once. Input material: CD4+ effector T cells (CD127+, CD25-, CD137-, CD154-) from PBMCs; culture status not recorded. Source of these receptors: a human donor in good health.

The chain employs TRBV14 and TRBJ1-2; D is undetermined. Trimming cost V 4 bases and J 4 bases, with 10 bases left between them. Looked up from germline, CDR1 is SGHDN and CDR2 is FVKESK. This CDR3 region has 13 residues. CDR3 in amino acids: CASSPSFFYGYTF. In nucleotides, the CDR3 is TGTGCCAGCAGCCCTTCCTTCTTCTATGGCTACACCTTC.

Points on this clone: Other DNA sequences from this sample encode an identical CDR3 as well. V gene TRBV20-1 combines with J gene TRBJ1-2; D perhaps matches TRBD1 (5 bases). This CDR3 is built from 9 residues. The ends were cut back, 6 bases at V and 8 bases at J, with 7 bases in the middle. From germline, CDR1 is DFQATT and CDR2 SNEGSKA (reference sequence). The CDR3 DNA is TGCAGTGCAAGGGACGGCTACACCTTC. This codes for CSARDGYTF.

This chain joins TRBV10-3 and TRBJ1-3; 7 positions agree with TRBD1. The CDR3 totals 11 residues. V lost 10 bases, J lost 8 bases, and 5 bases stayed unmatched. Germline V gene lookup returns CDR1 ENHRY and CDR2 SYGVKD. CDR3 DNA: TGTGCCACGACAGGGCAACACACCATATATTTT. Protein sequence: CATTGQHTIYF.

For the CDR3, the DNA is TGTGCCAGCAGCCCAACAACAACCCTTCCAGGTACGGATACGCAGTATTTT. Its protein is CASSPTTTLPGTDTQYF. This chain joins TRBV11-3 and TRBJ2-3; no clear D. The CDR3 spans 17 residues. Trimming removed 5 bases from V and 6 bases from J, with 24 bases in between. The germline V gene has CDR1 SGHNT and CDR2 YENEEA.

This chain joins TRBV28 and TRBJ1-6; 10 nucleotides align to TRBD1. Germline V gene data show CDR1 as MDHEN and CDR2 as SYDVKM. J gave up 9 bases and V 4 bases, and 12 bases lay outside the gene matches. There are 17 residues in the CDR3. The CDR3 region is CASSSTGGTPSFSPLHF. The CDR3, as DNA: TGTGCCAGCAGTTCGACAGGGGGCACGCCTAGCTTTTCACCCCTCCACTTT.

The chain is built from TRBV6-4 and TRBJ2-3, with TRBD2 matching over 8 bases. CDR1 and CDR2 from the germline V gene are MRHNA and SNTAGT. The CDR3 spans 15 residues. V trimming: 6 bases; J trimming: 4 bases; junction bases outside the gene matches: 9. CDR3 in amino acids: CASRPVAGIPDTQYF. As DNA, the CDR3 is TGTGCCAGCAGGCCCGTAGCGGGGATCCCAGATACGCAGTATTTT.

This clone was counted between two and nine times. The chain couples TRBV4-1 to TRBJ1-1; D may be TRBD1 (5 bases). Trimming took off 7 bases at V and 3 bases at J, with 15 bases between the two ends. The CDR3 covers 14 residues. Germline values: CDR1 MGHRA, CDR2 YSYEKL. The CDR3, as DNA: TGCGCCAGCACCCGACCGGGGGGGGACACTGAAGCTTTCTTT. As protein: CASTRPGGDTEAFF.

J is TRBJ1-2 and V is TRBV30; 8 nucleotides agree with TRBD1. The trim removed 1 base at V and 4 bases at J, leaving 8 bases unmatched. Germline CDR1 and CDR2: GTSNPN and SVGIG (reference sequence). The CDR3 is 15 amino acids. For the CDR3, the DNA is TGTGCCTGGAGTGACTTAGGACAGGGTGGCTATGGCTACACCTTC. Residues: CAWSDLGQGGYGYTF.

The V gene is TRBV25-1, the J gene TRBJ1-1; no firm D call. Trimming shortened V by 6 bases and J by 1 base, and 21 bases separated the two germline ends. This CDR3 spans 17 amino acids. Per the germline V gene, CDR1 is MGHDK and CDR2 is SYGVNS. CDR3 in amino acids: CASSPGDPWTANTEAFF. The CDR3 DNA sequence: TGTGCCAGCAGCCCCGGAGACCCCTGGACGGCGAACACTGAAGCTTTCTTT.

The chain combines TRBV5-6 with TRBJ2-7, with 10 bases lining up with TRBD1. Trimming cost V 5 bases and J 2 bases; bases outside gene matches: 7. CDR1 and CDR2 from the germline V gene are SGHDT and YYEEEE. The CDR3 runs 15 residues. The CDR3 spells CASRSRDRGTYEQYF. CDR3 bases: TGTGCCAGCAGGTCTAGGGACAGGGGCACCTACGAGCAGTACTTC.